Sequencing of this TCR beta chain was carried out in a study of cytomegalovirus exposure and HLA in healthy donors. Study-wide results and limits: The study flagged about 150 TCR beta chains as cytomegalovirus-associated.

Vbeta (60) and Jbeta (13) primers were used in the PCR. Sequenced by immunoSEQ multiplex PCR; TCRdb stores in-frame clones only, minus some. The table includes about 190,000 clones, around 75% detected once. About this clone itself: The antigen is not known.

Germline loops: CDR1 SGHRS, CDR2 YFSETQ. CDR3 length: 16 residues. The V gene end was trimmed by 3 bases and the J gene end by 5 bases; junction bases not matched to a gene: 6. The V call is TRBV5-1, the J call TRBJ2-1, with 12 bases that match TRBD2. The material sequenced was PBMCs. This TCR derives from a woman in her thirties in good health and CMV-seropositive. This CDR3 is CASSSYSSGRDNEQFF. DNA for the CDR3: TGCGCCAGCAGCTCATACTCTAGCGGGAGGGACAATGAGCAGTTCTTC. Drawing the rest from reference TRBV5-1 and TRBJ2-1, the complete variable domain is KAGVTQTPRYLIKTRGQQVTLSCSPISGHRSVSWYQQTPGQGLQFLFEYFSETQRNKGNFPGRFSGRQFSNSRSEMNVSTLELGDSALYLCASSSYSSGRDNEQFFGPGTRLTVL.